This T cell receptor beta chain stems from a study of CD8+CD57+ T cells in acquired aplastic anemia. Overall study: Sorted CD4+ and CD8+ cell DNA averaged 3.2 ug. Healthy donors gave approximately 9.8 million reads on average for CD4+ cells. Study-wide findings and caveats: Patients versus controls showed no significant CD8+ Simpson's diversity difference.

The template for TCR beta VDJ and CDR3 sequence profiling was genomic DNA. TCRdb re-analysed the reads in MiXCR, keeping a single row per CDR3 protein. Seen here are 150,000 to 200,000 distinct CDR3 sequences, about 60% observed once, and the top ten hold under 50%. V lost 5 bases, J lost 0 bases, and 4 bases stayed unmatched. This CDR3 spans 15 amino acids. Note on this clonotype: Its specificity is not known.

The V gene is TRBV12-3 or TRBV12-4, the J gene TRBJ1-3; 7 nucleotides align to TRBD1. The source material was sorted CD4+, CD8+, or CD8+CD57+ T cells (not recorded which) from PBMCs. This TCR was sampled from a human donor in good health. This CDR3 reads CASSGTDHSGNTIYF. The CDR3 DNA sequence: TGTGCCAGCAGTGGGACAGACCACTCTGGAAACACCATATATTTT.